Each of the 19 T cell receptor beta chains below was sequenced from the same sample in a study of T cell responses to AZD1222 COVID-19 vaccine. Assay used: immunoSEQ multiplex PCR; TCRdb lists only in-frame clones, some missing. Of 150,000 to 200,000 clones listed, over 85% are singletons. The material was peripheral blood, obtained on day 0 of AZD1222 vaccination. These receptors all stem from an adult in good health.

This clone was picked up one time. The chain has TRBV2 and TRBJ2-2, with D perhaps matching TRBD1 (6 bases). The CDR3 sequence is 13 residues long. Germline V CDR1 and CDR2: SNHLY, FYNNEI. Trimming removed 7 bases at V and 6 bases at J, with 12 bases between. In DNA, the CDR3 is TGTGCCAGCAATACAGGGATGGCCGGGGAGCTGTTTTTT. As protein: CASNTGMAGELFF.

The V gene is TRBV7-2, the J gene TRBJ1-4; D might be TRBD1 (5 bases). This CDR3 is built from 14 residues. The ends were cut back, 3 bases at V and 1 base at J, with 6 bases in the middle. Germline loops: CDR1 SGHTA, CDR2 FQGNSA. CDR3 nucleotides: TGTGCCAGCAGCTTCGGGGGAACTAATGAAAAACTGTTTTTT. Its protein product is CASSFGGTNEKLFF.

The chain has TRBV3-1 (or the pseudogene TRBV3-2) and TRBJ2-3; 8 nucleotides align to TRBD2. In germline, CDR1 is LGHDT, CDR2 YNNKEL (reference sequence). The CDR3 spans 16 residues. J gave up 2 bases and V 2 bases, and 6 bases lay outside the gene matches. CDR3 sequence reads: CASSQRREVATDTQYF. DNA for the CDR3: TGTGCCAGCAGCCAAAGGCGGGAGGTCGCCACAGATACGCAGTATTTT.

The chain is built from TRBV7-9 and TRBJ1-1; D is undetermined. The ends were cut back, 4 bases at V and 11 bases at J, with 14 bases in the middle. From germline, CDR1 is SEHNR and CDR2 FQNEAQ (reference sequence). The CDR3 consists of 12 residues. As DNA, the CDR3 is TGTGCCAGCAGCTCCCGGGAGGGCGAGGCTTTCTTT. Encoded protein: CASSSREGEAFF.

This sequence joins TRBV7-9 and TRBJ1-2; tentative D call: TRBD1 (6 bases). The V gene lost 6 bases and the J gene lost 8 bases, with 16 bases spanning the gap. Germline V gene data show CDR1 as SEHNR and CDR2 as FQNEAQ (reference sequence). The CDR3 length is 13 residues. CDR3 coding DNA: TGTGCCAGCAGACTCAAAATGGACAGCGGCTACACCTTC. Its translation: CASRLKMDSGYTF.

This chain connects TRBV19 to TRBJ2-7, with 7 bases lining up with TRBD2. Germline CDR1 and CDR2: LNHDA and SQIVND (reference sequence). The CDR3 runs to 16 residues. Unmatched junction bases numbered 12, after V lost 5 bases and J lost 2 bases. The CDR3 region is CASSPFPGGTAYEQYF. As DNA, the CDR3 is TGTGCCAGTAGTCCCTTTCCGGGGGGTACCGCCTACGAGCAGTACTTC. Full variable domain (missing parts from reference TRBV19 and TRBJ2-7): DGGITQSPKYLFRKEGQNVTLSCEQNLNHDAMYWYRQDPGQGLRLIYYSQIVNDFQKGDIAEGYSVSREKKESFPLTVTSAQKNPTAFYLCASSPFPGGTAYEQYFGPGTRLTVT.

This chain links TRBV7-9 with TRBJ2-5; 7 nucleotides line up with TRBD2. Germline CDR1 reads SEHNR; CDR2 reads FQNEAQ (reference sequence). J lost 2 bases, V lost 3 bases, and 15 bases had no gene match. The CDR3 extends over 18 amino acids. In nucleotides, the CDR3 is TGTGCCAGCAGCTTCCGTGGGGGGGGTTTCGAGGGTCAAGAGACCCAGTACTTC. As protein: CASSFRGGGFEGQETQYF.

The gene calls are TRBV11-2 and TRBJ1-4; possibly TRBD1 for D (6 bases). This CDR3 has 16 amino acids. V lost 3 bases to trimming and J lost 0 bases, with 11 bases between them. Germline CDR1 reads SGHAT; CDR2 reads FQNNGV. Written as DNA, the CDR3 is TGTGCCAGCAGCTTTGTGACAGGTGCAACTAATGAAAAACTGTTTTTT. This gives the protein CASSFVTGATNEKLFF.

The CDR3 DNA sequence: TGTGCCAGCAGCTTAAATGGTAGAGAGACCCAGTACTTC. It encodes CASSLNGRETQYF. The V and J genes are TRBV11-2 and TRBJ2-5; D not resolved. There are 13 residues in the CDR3. CDR1 and CDR2 from the germline V gene are SGHAT and FQNNGV. Trimming removed 2 bases at V and 4 bases at J, with 8 bases between.

The chain couples TRBV2 to TRBJ1-4; no firm D call. Looked up from germline, CDR1 is SNHLY and CDR2 is FYNNEI. The CDR3 contains 13 residues. V lost 8 bases and J 8 bases, leaving 15 bases between the germline ends. The CDR3 bases are TGTGCCAGCCACTCGGGATTAAGAGAAAAACTGTTTTTT. Translated: CASHSGLREKLFF.

The genes are TRBV18 and TRBJ1-2; no clear D. Germline V gene sequence: CDR1 KGHSH, CDR2 LQKENI. The CDR3 consists of 14 residues. V lost 2 bases, J lost 5 bases, and 12 bases lay in between. The CDR3 coding sequence is TGTGCCAGCTCACCATCGGACGGCCCTTATGGCTACACCTTC. Translated: CASSPSDGPYGYTF. The entire variable domain, with the rest obtained from reference TRBV18 and TRBJ1-2, is as follows: NAGVMQNPRHLVRRRGQEARLRCSPMKGHSHVYWYRQLPEEGLKFMVYLQKENIIDESGMPKERFSAEFPKEGPSILRIQQVVRGDSAAYFCASSPSDGPYGYTFGSGTRLTVV.

The chain carries TRBV19 and TRBJ1-3; the match to TRBD1 covers 9 bases. Trimming removed 7 bases from V and 0 bases from J; junction bases left unmatched: 4. CDR1 LNHDA and CDR2 SQIVND come from the germline V gene (reference sequence). The CDR3 length is 15 residues. The CDR3 DNA follows: TGTGCCAGTAAAGCGGGACAGGGCTCTGGAAACACCATATATTTT. Encoded protein: CASKAGQGSGNTIYF. The complete variable domain, with remaining parts taken from reference TRBV19 and TRBJ1-3, reads DGGITQSPKYLFRKEGQNVTLSCEQNLNHDAMYWYRQDPGQGLRLIYYSQIVNDFQKGDIAEGYSVSREKKESFPLTVTSAQKNPTAFYLCASKAGQGSGNTIYFGEGSWLTVV.

Only a few counts were recorded for this clone. The chain joins TRBV6-7 to TRBJ2-7, with 7 bases identical to TRBD1. TRBV6-7 is noted as an ORF with a role that remains uncertain. V lost 4 bases to trimming and J lost 1 base; unmatched junction nucleotides: 16. The CDR3 totals 18 residues. Here the CDR3 DNA reads TGTGCCAGCAGTTCCTACAGGGGAAGTTTCGGGCGATCCTACGAGCAGTACTTC. Its protein is CASSSYRGSFGRSYEQYF.

This clone was recorded once. The chain joins TRBV15 to TRBJ1-4, with D hard to call. Trimming pared 8 bases from V and 5 bases from J, leaving 15 bases between. Germline V gene data show CDR1 as LNHNV and CDR2 as YYDKDF (reference sequence). The CDR3 has 14 amino acids. The CDR3 nucleotides are TGTGCCACCCTGGGGAGTCGGCAGAATGAAAAACTGTTTTTT. It translates to CATLGSRQNEKLFF. Variable domain in full (rest from reference TRBV15 and TRBJ1-4): DAMVIQNPRYQVTQFGKPVTLSCSQTLNHNVMYWYQQKSSQAPKLLFHYYDKDFNNEADTPDNFQSRRPNTSFCFLDIRSPGLGDTAMYLCATLGSRQNEKLFFGSGTQLSVL.

The J gene is TRBJ1-5, the V gene TRBV20-1; weak D call: TRBD1 (5 bases). Trimming removed 3 bases from V and 2 bases from J, with 11 bases in between. The CDR3 is made up of 14 amino acids. Germline CDR1 reads DFQATT; CDR2 reads SNEGSKA (reference sequence). This chain's CDR3 is CSASGGLRNQPQHF. The CDR3, as DNA: TGCAGTGCTAGTGGGGGTTTGCGCAATCAGCCCCAGCATTTT.

The CDR3 DNA reads TGTGCCAGCAGCCCCCGGACTAGCGGAGCGGGGACAGATACGCAGTATTTT. Its protein product is CASSPRTSGAGTDTQYF. The chain carries TRBV5-4 and TRBJ2-3, with 10 bases identical to TRBD2. This CDR3 has 17 amino acids. The germline gives CDR1 SGHNT, CDR2 YYREEE (reference sequence). J was trimmed by 3 bases and V by 4 bases; bases with no gene match: 11.

The chain links TRBV19 to TRBJ1-5, with a weak D call TRBD1 (5 bases). The V and J ends lost 3 bases and 6 bases respectively, with 12 bases between them. Germline values: CDR1 LNHDA, CDR2 SQIVND (reference sequence). The CDR3 length is 14 residues. CDR3 sequence: CASSIGQGLQPQHF. In DNA, the CDR3 is TGTGCCAGTAGTATTGGGCAGGGACTTCAGCCCCAGCATTTT.

The CDR3 loop reads CATSDGGDFNQPQHF. CDR3 coding DNA: TGTGCCACCAGCGACGGGGGAGACTTCAATCAGCCCCAGCATTTT. The chain joins TRBV15 to TRBJ1-5; a possible D gene is TRBD1 (5 bases). CDR3 length: 15 amino acids. CDR1 is LNHNV and CDR2 is YYDKDF in the germline V gene (reference sequence). With 5 bases removed from V and 3 bases from J, the gap between germline ends came to 14 bases.

V and J are TRBV9 and TRBJ2-1; 8 positions match TRBD2. J was trimmed by 11 bases and V by 0 bases; bases with no gene match: 10. Germline loops: CDR1 SGDLS, CDR2 YYNGEE. The CDR3 extends over 15 amino acids. The CDR3 DNA reads TGTGCCAGCAGCGTAGCCGCCCCCACTAGCGGCAAGCAGTTCTTC. It codes for CASSVAAPTSGKQFF.